This T cell receptor beta chain derives from a study of CD8 T cells in ankylosing spondylitis. MiXCR was run by TCRdb on the 5' RACE reads, yielding one entry per CDR3 protein. Seen here are tens of thousands of distinct CDR3 sequences, over 7% observed once, and the top ten hold just under 30%. V lost 1 base to trimming and J lost 4 bases, with 4 bases between them. There are 12 residues in the CDR3. CDR1 is SGHDT and CDR2 is YYEEEE in the germline V gene. Sequenced: blood. The chain links TRBV5-6 to TRBJ2-3; no reliable D call. The source is a male donor with ankylosing spondylitis or in good health (not recorded which). CDR3 DNA: TGTGCCAGCAGCTTGTATTCAGATACGCAGTATTTT. Its protein is CASSLYSDTQYF.